This T cell receptor beta chain was found in a study of blood T cell repertoires in COVID-19. Germline CDR1 and CDR2: SGHRS and YFSETQ. This CDR3 spans 14 amino acids. Trimming took 3 bases from V and 6 from J, leaving 14 bases between them. This table comes from immunoSEQ multiplex PCR, and its TCRdb copy is limited to in-frame clones, with some not included. Of roughly 25,000 clones in the sample, about 90% were seen once. The material sequenced was peripheral blood. The chain uses TRBV5-1 and TRBJ2-3, with D perhaps matching TRBD1 (6 bases). The TCR comes from a human donor in a cohort sampled during active COVID-19. CDR3 region: CASSSLATGDTQYF. In nucleotides, the CDR3 is TGCGCCAGCAGCTCCCTAGCCACAGGGGATACGCAGTATTTT.